A selection of T cell receptor beta chains follows, all from one sample in a study of T cells in Graves' hyperthyroidism and ophthalmopathy. Each CDR3 protein is one row after TCRdb ran MiXCR on the multiplex PCR reads. The data contain fewer than 750,000 distinct CDR3 sequences, just over 45% of them seen just once; the ten biggest clones take up more than 7%. The sequenced material came from peripheral blood or thyroid tissue (not recorded which). The receptors were sampled from a woman aged 18-29 years with Graves' hyperthyroidism. Both conserved end residues are part of each CDR3. D genes are given only for firm matches. Only part of the rows carry a size: once, few, many, or a class if the clone is expanded.

size: many; V: TRBV6-1; D: TRBD2; J: TRBJ2-7; CDR3: CASSAPEGLAGGLEQYF; DNA: TGTGCCAGCAGTGCTCCCGAGGGACTAGCGGGAGGGCTCGAGCAGTACTTC
size: -; V: TRBV7-9; D: -; J: TRBJ1-1; CDR3: CATSGGLAGMNTEAFF; DNA: TGTGCCACCAGCGGGGGACTAGCGGGGATGAACACTGAAGCTTTCTTT
size: -; V: TRBV6-5; D: -; J: TRBJ2-2; CDR3: CASSEAPGVLLF; DNA: TGTGCCAGCAGTGAAGCCCCAGGAGTGCTGCTTTTT
size: many; V: TRBV20-1; D: TRBD2; J: TRBJ2-2; CDR3: CSARDLTSRLNTGELFF; DNA: TGCAGTGCTAGAGATTTGACTAGCAGACTGAACACCGGGGAGCTGTTTTTT
size: -; V: TRBV19; D: -; J: TRBJ2-1; CDR3: CASSIDSLAVNEQFF; DNA: TGTGCCAGTAGTATAGACTCCCTAGCCGTAAATGAGCAGTTCTTC
size: many; V: TRBV12-3/TRBV12-4; D: -; J: TRBJ1-6; CDR3: CASRPREYNSPLHF; DNA: TGTGCCAGCAGACCCCGGGAGTATAATTCACCCCTCCACTTT
size: -; V: TRBV20-1; D: -; J: TRBJ2-5; CDR3: CSAREGGDRLRETQYF; DNA: TGCAGTGCTAGGGAGGGAGGCGACAGACTGAGGGAGACCCAGTACTTC
size: -; V: TRBV15; D: TRBD1; J: TRBJ2-5; CDR3: CATSRDQGYRGAQYF; DNA: TGTGCCACCAGCAGAGATCAAGGGTACAGGGGAGCCCAGTACTTC
size: many; V: TRBV3-1; D: TRBD2; J: TRBJ2-5; CDR3: CASSQGVAGAQETQYF; DNA: TGTGCCAGCAGCCAGGGGGTAGCGGGGGCCCAAGAGACCCAGTACTTC
size: -; V: TRBV2; D: -; J: TRBJ1-5; CDR3: CASTRGRPTQHF; DNA: TGTGCCAGCACCCGGGGACGGCCAACCCAGCATTTT
size: -; V: TRBV20-1; D: -; J: TRBJ2-1; CDR3: CSAIGNFPGEQFF; DNA: TGCAGTGCTATAGGTAACTTCCCAGGGGAGCAGTTCTTC
size: -; V: TRBV10-3; D: TRBD2; J: TRBJ2-7; CDR3: CAISDYSGRGGPDPEQYF; DNA: TGTGCCATCAGTGACTATAGCGGGAGAGGGGGACCCGATCCCGAGCAGTACTTC